Each of the 21 T cell receptor beta chains below was sequenced from the same sample in a study of T cell changes during pregnancy in multiple sclerosis. Data came from immunoSEQ multiplex PCR; TCRdb stores just in-frame clones and leaves some out. Here the sample spans 40,000 to 50,000 clones, 85% to 95% being singletons. Sequencing used CD4+ T cells from peripheral blood mononuclear cells, obtained in the third trimester of pregnancy. The receptors here all came from a female donor with multiple sclerosis, enrolled in a pregnancy study.

This clone was found once. The rearrangement links TRBV5-6 to TRBJ1-5; 9 bases align to TRBD1. This CDR3 is built from 15 residues. Trimming removed 3 bases from V and 6 bases from J; junction bases left unmatched: 7. Germline V gives CDR1 SGHDT, CDR2 YYEEEE. Here the CDR3 reads CASSSGQGLGQPQHF. In nucleotides, the CDR3 is TGTGCCAGCAGCTCGGGACAGGGACTGGGTCAGCCCCAGCATTTT.

The chain links TRBV18 to TRBJ1-3; D is uncertain. Trimming cost V 5 bases and J 0 bases, with 8 bases left between them. This CDR3 region has 14 residues. Germline V gives CDR1 KGHSH, CDR2 LQKENI. The DNA for the CDR3 is TGTGCCAGCTCATCTCGGTTCTCTGGAAACACCATATATTTT. It is translated as CASSSRFSGNTIYF.

This CDR3 reads CASSMWTGVTETQYF. The CDR3 DNA reads TGTGCCAGTAGTATGTGGACAGGGGTTACGGAGACCCAGTACTTC. The chain employs TRBV19 and TRBJ2-5, with TRBD1 matching over 9 bases. V shed 3 bases and J 5 bases; nucleotides not matched to a gene: 7. Looked up from germline, CDR1 is LNHDA and CDR2 is SQIVND (reference sequence). This CDR3 spans 15 amino acids.

The chain carries TRBV19 and TRBJ2-7; 8 bases fit TRBD2. The CDR3 is 15 residues long. Germline values: CDR1 LNHDA, CDR2 SQIVND (reference sequence). The V and J ends lost 3 bases and 0 bases, in that order; junction bases with no gene match: 4. CDR3 protein: CASSITSGGSYEQYF. The CDR3 DNA reads as TGTGCCAGTAGTATTACAAGCGGGGGCTCCTACGAGCAGTACTTC.

This sequence joins TRBV14 and TRBJ2-1, with 8 bases identical to TRBD2. This CDR3 is 16 amino acids long. Germline CDR1 SGHDN, CDR2 FVKESK. V gave up 3 bases and J gave up 9 bases; unmatched junction bases: 13. The CDR3 coding sequence is TGTGCCAGCAGCCAGAGGGCAGGACTAGCAGTCGGTGAGCAGTTCTTC. Translation gives CASSQRAGLAVGEQFF.

This clone was picked up a small number of times. The rearrangement uses TRBV7-8 and TRBJ1-2; the D is unclear. Germline-derived CDR1 and CDR2 are SGHVS and FQNEAQ. The ends were cut back, 1 base at V and 4 bases at J, with 4 bases in the middle. The CDR3 length is 12 residues. The CDR3 protein is CASSLGGYGYTF. CDR3 sequence (DNA): TGTGCCAGCAGCTTAGGAGGCTATGGCTACACCTTC.

The count of this clone is one. This sequence joins TRBV9 and TRBJ2-5, with TRBD2 identical over 11 bases. The CDR3 has 16 residues. The trim removed 2 bases at V and 4 bases at J, leaving 7 bases unmatched. CDR1 and CDR2 from the germline V gene are SGDLS and YYNGEE. CDR3 in amino acids: CASSVSGRGGRETQYF. As DNA, the CDR3 is TGTGCCAGCAGCGTTAGCGGGAGGGGGGGGAGAGAGACCCAGTACTTC.

On this clone itself: This same CDR3 is encoded by further DNA sequences in the sample. The chain is built from TRBV9 and TRBJ2-7; 7 positions agree with TRBD2. With V trimmed by 2 bases and J by 4 bases, 3 bases remained unmatched. The CDR3 contains 13 residues. Germline V gene sequence: CDR1 SGDLS, CDR2 YYNGEE. The CDR3 is CASSVGTTYEQYF. The CDR3 region has the DNA TGTGCCAGCAGCGTTGGGACTACGTACGAGCAGTACTTC.

The chain links TRBV9 to TRBJ2-1; 7 bases are a match to TRBD2. Germline CDR1 is SGDLS and CDR2 is YYNGEE. The trim removed 0 bases at V and 10 bases at J, leaving 1 base unmatched. This CDR3 contains 12 residues. DNA for the CDR3: TGTGCCAGCAGCGTAGAGCGGGACGAGCAGTTCTTC. This encodes CASSVERDEQFF.

This clone has only a few counts. J is TRBJ1-1 and V is TRBV10-3; 8 nucleotides agree with TRBD1. There are 11 residues in the CDR3. The germline CDR1 and CDR2 sequences are ENHRY and SYGVKD. Trimming at V came to 7 bases and at J to 11 bases, leaving 6 bases not matched to a gene. In nucleotides, the CDR3 is TGTGCCATCAAAGAGGACAGGGACGCTTTCTTT. Residues: CAIKEDRDAFF.

The chain links TRBV2 to TRBJ2-5; 10 positions agree with TRBD1. Germline CDR1 reads SNHLY; CDR2 reads FYNNEI. This CDR3 is built from 16 residues. The junction had 8 bases not matched to a gene; V was cut back by 6 bases and J by 1 base. The CDR3 is CASSFMDRGGQETQYF. The CDR3 region has the DNA TGTGCCAGCAGCTTTATGGACAGGGGGGGCCAAGAGACCCAGTACTTC.

This clone appeared once. This sequence joins TRBV29-1 and TRBJ1-1; D call uncertain. The CDR3 spans 13 residues. Trimming shortened V by 7 bases and J by 2 bases, and 14 bases separated the two germline ends. Germline CDR1 SQVTM, CDR2 ANQGSEA. The CDR3 is CSGKTEVNTEAFF. CDR3 in DNA: TGCAGCGGTAAGACTGAGGTCAACACTGAAGCTTTCTTT.

The chain joins TRBV2 to TRBJ2-3, with 8 bases that match TRBD2. CDR3 size: 14 residues. Trimming cost V 7 bases and J 2 bases; bases outside gene matches: 5. Germline V gene sequence: CDR1 SNHLY, CDR2 FYNNEI. CDR3 loop: CASTRTSFTDTQYF. The CDR3 nucleotides are TGTGCCAGCACTAGGACTAGCTTCACAGATACGCAGTATTTT.

The chain links TRBV27 to TRBJ1-2; TRBD1 aligns across 11 bases. V was pared by 7 bases and J by 7 bases, with 8 bases of the junction left unmatched. Germline CDR1 and CDR2: MNHEY and SMNVEV (reference sequence). This CDR3 region has 14 residues. CDR3 region: CASNPGTGGRGYTF. The CDR3 nucleotides read TGTGCCAGCAATCCCGGGACAGGGGGACGTGGCTACACCTTC.

There are many counts of this clone. J is TRBJ2-1 and V is TRBV23-1; D perhaps matches TRBD2 (6 bases). TRBV23-1 counts as an open reading frame of uncertain function. The ends were cut back, 3 bases at V and 4 bases at J, with 10 bases in the middle. The CDR3 runs 14 residues. This CDR3 reads CASSQPGAYNEQFF. CDR3 nucleotides: TGCGCCAGCAGTCAGCCGGGAGCATACAATGAGCAGTTCTTC.

The genes are TRBV7-9 and TRBJ2-1; TRBD2 agrees at 7 bases. There are 18 residues in the CDR3. Trimming removed 4 bases from V and 7 bases from J; junction bases left unmatched: 19. CDR1 and CDR2 (germline): SEHNR, FQNEAQ (reference sequence). CDR3 in DNA: TGTGCCAGCAGCTCCGATTTCCTTGGCGGGAGCCAGTGGAATGAGCAGTTCTTC. Amino acids: CASSSDFLGGSQWNEQFF.

This chain connects TRBV5-5 to TRBJ2-1; 7 bases agree with TRBD1. The CDR3 is made up of 15 amino acids. V trimming: 0 bases; J trimming: 4 bases; junction bases outside the gene matches: 4. CDR1 and CDR2 (germline): SGHKS, YYEKEE (reference sequence). The CDR3 nucleotides are TGTGCCAGCAGCTTGGGGGACAGACGGTACAATGAGCAGTTCTTC. Translated, it gives CASSLGDRRYNEQFF.

The genes are TRBV9 and TRBJ2-5; TRBD1 agrees at 9 bases. The CDR3 extends over 13 amino acids. Germline V gene sequence: CDR1 SGDLS, CDR2 YYNGEE. The V segment lost 4 bases and the J segment 5 bases; nucleotides outside the gene matches: 3. The chain's CDR3 is CASSSGTGETQYF. CDR3 DNA sequence: TGTGCCAGCAGCTCAGGGACAGGGGAGACCCAGTACTTC.

This sequence joins TRBV13 and TRBJ2-2, with D possibly TRBD2 on 5 matching bases. The CDR3 is 19 residues long. The germline gives CDR1 PRHDT, CDR2 FYEKMQ (reference sequence). With 4 bases removed from V and 3 bases from J, the gap between germline ends came to 24 bases. CDR3 region: CASSSRGSALWRDTGELFF. The DNA of the CDR3 is TGTGCCAGCAGCTCACGGGGTAGCGCCCTTTGGCGGGACACCGGGGAGCTGTTTTTT.

The genes are TRBV7-2 and TRBJ1-3, with 11 bases aligning to TRBD1. V was pared by 2 bases and J by 0 bases, with 6 bases of the junction left unmatched. The CDR3 length is 18 residues. In germline, CDR1 is SGHTA, CDR2 FQGNSA. CDR3 sequence: CASSLRWDRGFSGNTIYF. CDR3 nucleotide sequence: TGTGCCAGCAGCTTACGCTGGGACAGGGGGTTCTCTGGAAACACCATATATTTT.

This clone was counted a single time. The rearrangement uses TRBV27 and TRBJ1-2; D might be TRBD1 (5 bases). Germline lookup yields CDR1 MNHEY and CDR2 SMNVEV (reference sequence). The CDR3 has 15 amino acids. The V gene lost 6 bases and the J gene lost 2 bases, with 16 bases spanning the gap. The CDR3 here is CASSATGGINYGYTF. The CDR3 region has the DNA TGTGCCAGCAGCGCGACCGGGGGAATCAACTATGGCTACACCTTC.